These 10 T cell receptor beta chains came from one sample sequenced in a study of T cell repertoires in cytomegalovirus infection. TCRdb ran MiXCR on the reads and lists one entry per CDR3 protein. The sample lists more than 400,000 distinct CDR3 sequences, around 27% seen once, with about 12% in the top ten. The specimen sequenced was PBMCs. Every receptor here comes from a human donor in good health (CMV status not recorded). Some clones in this sample may be carry-over from other donors' samples.

In this sample, this clonotype turned up a few times. V and J are TRBV19 and TRBJ2-7, with TRBD1 matching 9 bases. The V segment lost 5 bases and the J segment 3 bases; nucleotides outside the gene matches: 2. CDR3 size: 13 residues. Germline V gives CDR1 LNHDA, CDR2 SQIVND (reference sequence). Here the CDR3 reads CASSAGQGYEQYV. As DNA, the CDR3 is TGTGCCAGTAGTGCGGGACAGGGCTACGAGCAGTACGTC.

This rearrangement joins TRBV19 to TRBJ2-1; 13 bases match TRBD2. The J segment lost 2 bases and the V segment lost 10 bases, leaving 5 bases of the junction unmatched. Germline V gives CDR1 LNHDA, CDR2 SQIVND (reference sequence). The CDR3 covers 15 residues. This chain's CDR3 is CATGTSGNPYNEQFF. The CDR3 bases are TGTGCCACCGGGACTAGCGGGAACCCCTACAATGAGCAGTTCTTC.

This clonotype was counted many times. The genes are TRBV7-2 and TRBJ2-7, with 9 bases identical to TRBD1. Germline V gene data show CDR1 as SGHTA and CDR2 as FQGNSA. The V segment lost 4 bases and the J segment 3 bases; nucleotides outside the gene matches: 7. This CDR3 has 15 residues. The CDR3 loop reads CASSSPGTGLYEQYF. The CDR3 nucleotides read TGTGCCAGCAGCTCCCCCGGGACAGGGCTCTACGAGCAGTACTTC.

This clonotype was detected a few times. The V call is TRBV7-2, the J call TRBJ2-3; no definite D call. Between the trimmed V and J ends, which lost 5 bases and 2 bases, there was a span of 11 bases. Germline V gives CDR1 SGHTA, CDR2 FQGNSA. This CDR3 is 14 amino acids long. CDR3 DNA: TGTGCCAGCAGCCCGAGCGTTATCACAGATACGCAGTATTTT. This encodes CASSPSVITDTQYF.

Many counts were recorded for this clonotype. This rearrangement joins TRBV7-6 to TRBJ2-7; 9 bases fit TRBD1. This CDR3 region has 16 residues. Germline trimming cut 5 bases from V and 0 bases from J; bases unmatched to any gene: 8. Germline CDR1 reads SGHVS; CDR2 reads FNYEAQ. CDR3 DNA sequence: TGTGCCAGCAGCATTGGGACAGGGCGACTCTCCTACGAGCAGTACTTC. It yields the protein CASSIGTGRLSYEQYF. The full variable domain, with the rest looked up from reference TRBV7-6 and TRBJ2-7, is GAGVSQSPRYKVTKRGQDVALRCDPISGHVSLYWYRQALGQGPEFLTYFNYEAQQDKSGLPNDRFSAERPEGSISTLTIQRTEQRDSAMYRCASSIGTGRLSYEQYFGPGTRLTVT.

The table lists this clonotype with a few counts. This chain joins TRBV11-2 and TRBJ2-7, with TRBD2 as a possible D gene (6 bases). Germline loops: CDR1 SGHAT, CDR2 FQNNGV. The CDR3 runs to 13 residues. V was pared by 5 bases and J by 3 bases, with 11 bases between. The CDR3, as DNA: TGTGCCAGCAGCGAGGGACTCGTCTACGAGCAGTACGTC. Amino acids: CASSEGLVYEQYV.

This chain uses TRBV4-1 with TRBJ1-1; a weak D match, TRBD1 (5 bases). Trimming left V 4 bases short and J 4 bases short, with 13 bases between. Germline CDR1 reads MGHRA; CDR2 reads YSYEKL. CDR3 length: 14 residues. The CDR3 region is CASSPIGGTTEAFF. For the CDR3, the DNA is TGCGCCAGCAGCCCTATTGGGGGGACCACTGAAGCTTTCTTT.

Concerning this clonotype: The junction departs from the called germline gene at one end, perhaps through a read error. The rearrangement joins TRBV19 to TRBJ1-5; the D gene is possibly TRBD1 (6 bases). Germline-derived CDR1 and CDR2 are LNHDA and SQIVND (reference sequence). The CDR3 covers 15 residues. In nucleotides, the CDR3 is TGTGCCAGTCGTATCGAGACAGGCCGAAATCAGCCCCAGCATTTT. Its translation is CASRIETGRNQPQHF.

The chain recombines TRBV7-3 with TRBJ1-1; D is unclear. CDR1 SGHTA and CDR2 FQGTGA come from the germline V gene. Trimming removed 4 bases from V and 1 base from J, with 7 bases in between. The CDR3 sequence is 13 residues long. The CDR3 protein is CASSSTWNTEAFF. CDR3 DNA sequence: TGTGCCAGCAGCTCGACGTGGAACACTGAAGCTTTCTTT.

This clonotype showed up just a few times. This sequence joins TRBV7-3 and TRBJ1-6; D uncertain. V was pared by 3 bases and J by 8 bases, with 11 bases between. The germline CDR1 and CDR2 sequences are SGHTA and FQGTGA. The CDR3 covers 14 residues. Here the CDR3 DNA reads TGTGCCAGCAGCTTCGGGCCAGCGGATTCACCCCTCCACTTT. Residues: CASSFGPADSPLHF.